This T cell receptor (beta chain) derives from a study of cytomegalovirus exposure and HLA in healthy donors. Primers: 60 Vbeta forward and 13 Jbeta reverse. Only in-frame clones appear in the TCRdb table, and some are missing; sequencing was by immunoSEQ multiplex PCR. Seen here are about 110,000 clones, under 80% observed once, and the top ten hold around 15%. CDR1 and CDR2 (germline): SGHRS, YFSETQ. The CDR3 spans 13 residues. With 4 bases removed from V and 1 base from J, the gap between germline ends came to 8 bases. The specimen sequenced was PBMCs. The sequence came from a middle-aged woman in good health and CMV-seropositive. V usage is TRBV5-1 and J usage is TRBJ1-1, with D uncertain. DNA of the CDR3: TGCGCCAGCAGCCCTCACTCGAACACTGAAGCTTTCTTT. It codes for CASSPHSNTEAFF.